The 10 T cell receptor beta chains in this list originate from one sample, sequenced in a study of CD8 T cells in Susac syndrome (dated by TCRdb to the late 2010s). The library was prepared using the immunoSEQ multiplex PCR assay. RNA was extracted with the RNeasy kit and about 0.5 to 1 ug was reverse transcribed using random hexamers. TCRdb reprocessing: public reads trimmed at Q25 with fastp, clones called with MiXCR, in-frame beta chains kept. CDR3 protein sequences are deduplicated, and each keeps its most common genes and DNA. Within this sample are 50,000 to 65,000 distinct CDR3 sequences, with approximately 90% of them counted one time only. Jointly, the top ten make up about 0.21% of the sample. The material sequenced was CD8+ T cells from PBMCs. Receptors were obtained from a human donor in good health.

Here the CDR3 DNA reads TGTGCCAGCAGCTGGACAGGGTTAGCGAACACCGGGGAGCTGTTTTTT. Amino acid sequence: CASSWTGLANTGELFF. The chain links TRBV9 to TRBJ2-2, with TRBD1 matching 8 bases. Trimming cost V 4 bases and J 0 bases; bases outside gene matches: 5. The CDR3 covers 16 residues. Germline-derived CDR1 and CDR2 are SGDLS and YYNGEE.

The genes are TRBV15 and TRBJ1-4; 7 nucleotides line up with TRBD1. This CDR3 contains 15 residues. In germline, CDR1 is LNHNV, CDR2 YYDKDF (reference sequence). J lost 4 bases, V lost 0 bases, and 2 bases had no gene match. The CDR3 nucleotides read TGTGCCACCAGCAGAGACAGGGGGGTTAATGAAAAACTGTTTTTT. The encoded protein is CATSRDRGVNEKLFF.

V and J are TRBV12-3 or TRBV12-4 and TRBJ2-7; TRBD2 matches 7 bases. V shed 8 bases and J 4 bases; nucleotides not matched to a gene: 8. The CDR3 is 13 amino acids. In nucleotides, the CDR3 is TGTGCCAGCCTGGGAGGGACTCCTTACGAGCAGTACTTC. Protein product: CASLGGTPYEQYF.

The V call is TRBV5-6, the J call TRBJ1-1; D is uncertain. V lost 2 bases and J lost 5, with 16 bases in between. The V gene's germline CDR1 is SGHDT and CDR2 YYEEEE. The CDR3 runs 15 residues. CDR3 nucleotides: TGTGCCAGCAGCTTTCGGGGAGGCTCCGGTACTGAAGCTTTCTTT. The encoded protein is CASSFRGGSGTEAFF. The variable domain in full, with the rest retrieved from reference TRBV5-6 and TRBJ1-1, is DAGVTQSPTHLIKTRGQQVTLRCSPKSGHDTVSWYQQALGQGPQFIFQYYEEEERQRGNFPDRFSGHQFPNYSSELNVNALLLGDSALYLCASSFRGGSGTEAFFGQGTRLTVV.

A single count supports this clonotype. V and J are TRBV12-3 or TRBV12-4 and TRBJ2-6, with D hard to call. V was trimmed by 7 bases and J by 4 bases, leaving 17 bases between them. The CDR3 has 16 residues. CDR3: CASTGPVVRGANVLTF. The CDR3 DNA reads as TGTGCCAGCACCGGACCGGTGGTCAGGGGGGCCAACGTCCTGACTTTC.

The chain carries TRBV4-1 and TRBJ2-5; TRBD2 matches at 10 bases. CDR1 and CDR2 from the germline V gene are MGHRA and YSYEKL. The CDR3 is 16 amino acids. Trimming at V came to 5 bases and at J to 0 bases, leaving 6 bases not matched to a gene. The CDR3 here is CASSFLAGEYQETQYF. CDR3 in DNA: TGCGCCAGCAGCTTTCTAGCGGGGGAGTACCAAGAGACCCAGTACTTC.

The CDR3: CASSPSVGQGAYEQYF. DNA of the CDR3: TGTGCCAGCAGTCCCTCGGTAGGACAGGGGGCCTACGAGCAGTACTTC. V and J are TRBV6-2 or TRBV6-3 and TRBJ2-7; TRBD1 matches at 10 bases. The CDR3 runs to 16 residues. Looked up from germline, CDR1 is MNHEY and CDR2 is SVGEGT. The ends lost 5 bases at V and 2 bases at J; junction bases unmatched: 9.

This chain links TRBV5-1 with TRBJ1-1; weak D call: TRBD1 (6 bases). Looked up from germline, CDR1 is SGHRS and CDR2 is YFSETQ. The V gene lost 4 bases and the J gene lost 1 base, with 11 bases spanning the gap. The CDR3 sequence is 14 residues long. The CDR3 loop reads CASSRGGRNTEAFF. CDR3 bases: TGCGCCAGCAGCCGAGGGGGGAGGAACACTGAAGCTTTCTTT. Using reference TRBV5-1 and TRBJ1-1 for the parts outside the CDR3, the full variable domain is KAGVTQTPRYLIKTRGQQVTLSCSPISGHRSVSWYQQTPGQGLQFLFEYFSETQRNKGNFPGRFSGRQFSNSRSEMNVSTLELGDSALYLCASSRGGRNTEAFFGQGTRLTVV.

The gene calls are TRBV7-9 and TRBJ2-3; TRBD1 matches 9 bases. Looked up from germline, CDR1 is SEHNR and CDR2 is FQNEAQ (reference sequence). The CDR3 is 15 residues long. Germline trimming cut 5 bases from V and 3 bases from J; bases unmatched to any gene: 6. The CDR3 DNA follows: TGTGCCAGCAGCCACGACAGGGGGGCGACAGATACGCAGTATTTT. This sequence encodes CASSHDRGATDTQYF.

J is TRBJ2-2 and V is TRBV7-3, with TRBD1 matching over 9 bases. This CDR3 comprises 17 residues. Germline loops: CDR1 SGHTA, CDR2 FQGTGA. Unmatched junction bases numbered 11, after V lost 5 bases and J lost 4 bases. For the CDR3, the DNA is TGTGCCAGCAGCGGAGGGACAGGGTGGGTTGGCACCGGGGAGCTGTTTTTT. Protein product: CASSGGTGWVGTGELFF.